The 2 T cell receptor beta chains presented below share a single source sample, sequenced in a study of beta chain features in type 1 diabetes. Study-level findings and limits: In every one of the four CD4+ subsets, TCRB CDR3s were moderately but significantly shorter in Type 1 diabetes patients.

Since all of the isolated RNA was reverse transcribed, expressed TCRB transcripts were what got sequenced. The repertoire was sequenced with immunoSEQ multiplex PCR; TCRdb's copy has only in-frame clones and lacks some. The profile shows about 700,000 clones, roughly 13% of them singletons. Their antigens remain unidentified. Sequenced sample: naive CD4+ T cells from blood. All receptors come from a man aged 18 to 29 with type 1 diabetes.

This clone turned up a few times. The chain has TRBV5-1 and TRBJ1-1; TRBD1 is a possible D gene (5 bases). The V end lost 1 base, the J end lost 5 bases, and 15 bases lay between the germline ends. The germline V gene has CDR1 SGHRS and CDR2 YFSETQ. The CDR3 sequence is 15 residues long. Here the CDR3 DNA reads TGCGCCAGCAGCTTGTCCACCGGGGGAGGGACTGAAGCTTTCTTT. Encoded protein: CASSLSTGGGTEAFF.

This chain connects TRBV2 to TRBJ2-7; D possibly corresponds to TRBD1 (6 bases). Trimming pared 7 bases from V and 5 bases from J, leaving 18 bases between. This CDR3 region has 14 residues. Germline CDR1 SNHLY, CDR2 FYNNEI. The CDR3, as DNA: TGTGCCAGCAATGTTCAGGGGACGGCTGACGAGCAGTACTTC. This gives the protein CASNVQGTADEQYF.